This T cell receptor beta chain was identified during a study of T cells expressing NK-cell markers. Production of TCR beta cDNA relied on 5'RACE template switching with UMIs. TCRdb re-called the 5' RACE reads, yielding one record per CDR3 amino acid sequence without DNA. This listing includes some 600,000 distinct CDR3 sequences. The CDR3 length is 12 residues. Germline V gene sequence: CDR1 DFQATT, CDR2 SNEGSKA (reference sequence). The specimen was blood T cells: a sorted CD56 or NKG2C T cell subset, CD4+ or CD8+ T cells, or bulk PBMC T cells (not recorded which). This TCR came from a young man in good health. The chain recombines TRBV20-1 with TRBJ2-3; TCRdb's D call, TRBD2, is unchecked because there is no DNA. The CDR3 spells CSAREYSGGWYF.